Listed here are 18 T cell receptor beta chains from one sample, sequenced in a study of OX40 agonist ivuxolimab in advanced cancers. Sequenced by immunoSEQ multiplex PCR; TCRdb stores in-frame clones only, minus some. The sample lists some 100,000 clones, 70% to 90% occurring once. This specimen was CD4+ or CD8+ T cells sorted from blood, taken in a trial of the OX40 agonist ivuxolimab. The source of these receptors is an adult with an advanced solid tumor such as melanoma, head and neck, liver or kidney cancer.

The CDR3 protein is CASRGGARGNTIYF. The CDR3, as DNA: TGTGCCAGTAGGGGGGGGGCGAGAGGAAACACCATATATTTT. J is TRBJ1-3 and V is TRBV19, with D maybe TRBD1 (6 bases). CDR1 and CDR2 (germline): LNHDA, SQIVND (reference sequence). V lost 6 bases and J lost 4, with 13 bases in between. CDR3 size: 14 residues.

The rearrangement joins TRBV6-1 to TRBJ1-1, with 8 bases matching TRBD1. The germline V gene has CDR1 MNHNS and CDR2 SASEGT. Trimming cost V 4 bases and J 1 base; bases outside gene matches: 5. This CDR3 contains 15 residues. The CDR3, as DNA: TGTGCCAGCAGTGGGCGACAGGGGACGAACACTGAAGCTTTCTTT. It specifies CASSGRQGTNTEAFF.

The CDR3 is CASSLVRGRPQETQYF. CDR3 nucleotide sequence: TGTGCCAGCAGCTTAGTCCGGGGTCGCCCACAAGAGACCCAGTACTTC. The chain joins TRBV11-2 to TRBJ2-5; tentatively, D is TRBD2 (5 bases). Germline assignment: CDR1 SGHAT and CDR2 FQNNGV. There are 16 residues in the CDR3. The ends were cut back, 1 base at V and 2 bases at J, with 14 bases in the middle.

The chain links TRBV11-3 to TRBJ2-5; D may match TRBD1 or TRBD2 (5 bases each). V was pared by 3 bases and J by 1 base, with 6 bases between. This CDR3 region has 13 residues. Germline CDR1 SGHNT, CDR2 YENEEA. This chain's CDR3 is CASSLGVQETQYF. For the CDR3, the DNA is TGTGCCAGCAGCTTGGGGGTCCAAGAGACCCAGTACTTC.

This clone came up a few times. The chain's CDR3 is CASSGTLEQFF. Written as DNA, the CDR3 is TGTGCCAGCAGCGGGACTCTAGAGCAGTTCTTC. The V gene is TRBV5-8, the J gene TRBJ2-1; maybe TRBD2 (6 bases). CDR1 SGHTS and CDR2 YDEGEE come from the germline V gene. This CDR3 is 11 amino acids long. Trimming left V 4 bases short and J 10 bases short, with 9 bases between. Full variable domain (remainder filled in from reference TRBV5-8 and TRBJ2-1): EAGVTQSPTHLIKTRGQQATLRCSPISGHTSVYWYQQALGLGLQFLLWYDEGEERNRGNFPPRFSGRQFPNYSSELNVNALELEDSALYLCASSGTLEQFFGPGTRLTVL.

This sequence joins TRBV6-6 and TRBJ2-1; D unclear. V lost 2 bases to trimming and J lost 8 bases, with 10 bases between them. The CDR3 is 13 residues long. Germline V gene data show CDR1 as MNHNY and CDR2 as SVGAGI (reference sequence). Here the CDR3 DNA reads TGTGCCAGCAGTTACGGCTCCGGTTATGAGCAGTTCTTC. Amino acids: CASSYGSGYEQFF.

In this sample, this clone turned up once. The chain recombines TRBV4-1 with TRBJ1-2; weak D call: TRBD1 (5 bases). CDR3 size: 16 residues. The V end was cut by 1 base, the J end by 4 bases, with 16 bases between. Looked up from germline, CDR1 is MGHRA and CDR2 is YSYEKL. CDR3 amino acids: CASSQVGGTNTYGYTF. The CDR3 DNA is TGCGCCAGCAGCCAAGTCGGGGGGACTAACACCTATGGCTACACCTTC.

The chain couples TRBV18 to TRBJ2-3, with 7 positions matching TRBD2. From germline, CDR1 is KGHSH and CDR2 LQKENI. This CDR3 has 16 amino acids. V shed 3 bases, J shed 3 bases, and the junction held 9 bases outside the gene matches. The CDR3 nucleotides read TGTGCCAGCTCACCCCCTGACGGCGGGAGTACAGATACGCAGTATTTT. Amino acids: CASSPPDGGSTDTQYF. The variable domain in full, with the rest retrieved from reference TRBV18 and TRBJ2-3, is NAGVMQNPRHLVRRRGQEARLRCSPMKGHSHVYWYRQLPEEGLKFMVYLQKENIIDESGMPKERFSAEFPKEGPSILRIQQVVRGDSAAYFCASSPPDGGSTDTQYFGPGTRLTVL.

The chain couples TRBV27 to TRBJ1-1; D possibly corresponds to TRBD1 (5 bases). Germline-derived CDR1 and CDR2 are MNHEY and SMNVEV (reference sequence). The V end was cut by 4 bases, the J end by 4 bases, with 13 bases between. The CDR3 is 14 amino acids. Written as DNA, the CDR3 is TGTGCCAGCAGTTGGCGGAGGGGCTCCACTGAAGCTTTCTTT. It specifies CASSWRRGSTEAFF.

The chain employs TRBV27 and TRBJ1-5, with 8 bases that match TRBD1. Trimming took 5 bases from V and 4 from J; bases not matched to a gene: 4. The CDR3 runs 14 residues. Germline CDR1 reads MNHEY; CDR2 reads SMNVEV (reference sequence). CDR3 sequence reads: CASSHRDRNQPQHF. As DNA, the CDR3 is TGTGCCAGCAGTCATAGGGACAGGAATCAGCCCCAGCATTTT.

The chain couples TRBV4-2 to TRBJ2-3; 9 positions agree with TRBD2. Germline CDR1 is LGHNA and CDR2 is YNFKEQ. The length of the CDR3 is 17 residues. With 4 bases clipped from V and 2 bases from J, the junction kept 10 bases outside the gene matches. CDR3 in amino acids: CASSPNIAGVSTDTQYF. The CDR3 region has the DNA TGTGCCAGCAGCCCCAATATAGCGGGAGTTTCCACAGATACGCAGTATTTT.

This clone was picked up a small number of times. The rearrangement links TRBV5-4 to TRBJ1-2; the D is unclear. CDR1 SGHNT and CDR2 YYREEE come from the germline V gene (reference sequence). Between the trimmed V and J ends, which lost 5 bases and 5 bases, there was a span of 10 bases. The CDR3 extends over 12 amino acids. The chain's CDR3 is CASSFFRYGYTF. The CDR3 DNA reads as TGTGCCAGCAGTTTCTTCCGTTATGGCTACACCTTC. Based on the CDR3 plus reference TRBV5-4 and TRBJ1-2, the full variable domain is ETGVTQSPTHLIKTRGQQVTLRCSSQSGHNTVSWYQQALGQGPQFIFQYYREEENGRGNFPPRFSGLQFPNYSSELNVNALELDDSALYLCASSFFRYGYTFGSGTRLTVV.

The V and J genes are TRBV18 and TRBJ2-1; the match to TRBD2 covers 10 bases. CDR3 length: 15 residues. With 3 bases clipped from V and 4 bases from J, the junction kept 3 bases outside the gene matches. Per the germline V gene, CDR1 is KGHSH and CDR2 is LQKENI. CDR3: CASSPGTSEYNEQFF. In DNA, the CDR3 is TGTGCCAGCTCACCGGGGACTAGCGAATACAATGAGCAGTTCTTC.

The chain combines TRBV2 with TRBJ2-3; D call uncertain. The V gene's germline CDR1 is SNHLY and CDR2 FYNNEI. This CDR3 contains 13 residues. V lost 6 bases, J lost 0 bases, and 7 bases lay in between. DNA of the CDR3: TGTGCCAGCAGCGTCGAAAGCACAGATACGCAGTATTTT. This gives the protein CASSVESTDTQYF.

V and J are TRBV7-6 and TRBJ2-3; TRBD2 aligns across 10 bases. Germline V lookup: CDR1 SGHVS, CDR2 FNYEAQ. V lost 0 bases, J lost 1 base, and 16 bases stayed unmatched. This CDR3 has 21 amino acids. The CDR3 DNA reads as TGTGCCAGCAGCTTAGCGGTGGCCGAGGGACTAGCGAGAGCGGGCACAGATACGCAGTATTTT. Translating gives CASSLAVAEGLARAGTDTQYF. Combining the CDR3 with reference TRBV7-6 and TRBJ2-3 gives the whole variable domain GAGVSQSPRYKVTKRGQDVALRCDPISGHVSLYWYRQALGQGPEFLTYFNYEAQQDKSGLPNDRFSAERPEGSISTLTIQRTEQRDSAMYRCASSLAVAEGLARAGTDTQYFGPGTRLTVL.

The V call is TRBV5-5, the J call TRBJ1-1; D gene uncertain. Per the germline V gene, CDR1 is SGHKS and CDR2 is YYEKEE (reference sequence). Trimming shortened V by 0 bases and J by 4 bases, and 10 bases separated the two germline ends. The CDR3 totals 14 residues. CDR3 coding DNA: TGTGCCAGCAGCTTGGTACCGGTAGGCACTGAAGCTTTCTTT. It codes for CASSLVPVGTEAFF.

This clone was picked up many times. This chain uses TRBV6-1 with TRBJ1-1; the D gene is possibly TRBD1 (5 bases). Germline CDR1 is MNHNS and CDR2 is SASEGT. With 5 bases removed from V and 1 base from J, the gap between germline ends came to 11 bases. The CDR3 sequence is 14 residues long. The CDR3 loop is CASSPQGGNTEAFF. Written as DNA, the CDR3 is TGTGCCAGCAGTCCCCAGGGCGGGAACACTGAAGCTTTCTTT.

The chain joins TRBV7-3 to TRBJ2-5; the D is unclear. Germline CDR1 and CDR2: SGHTA and FQGTGA. V was trimmed by 2 bases and J by 0 bases, leaving 7 bases between them. The CDR3 contains 14 residues. This CDR3 reads CASSLGPNQETQYF. CDR3 bases: TGTGCCAGCAGCTTAGGACCGAACCAAGAGACCCAGTACTTC.